Described below is a single T cell receptor beta chain sequence and its context. No antigen is known for it. Germline V gene data show CDR1 as MNHEY and CDR2 as SVGAGI. The CDR3 loop spans 14 amino acids. The ends were cut back, 2 bases at V and 8 bases at J, with 15 bases in the middle. This specimen comes from a study of blood T cells in healthy people across ages. General study findings and limits: Without sorted subsets, naive and antigen-experienced compartments could not be conclusively compared.

For the second PCR, which ran for 7 to 11 cycles, a sample-barcoded 5' primer and a J-beta primer mix were used. MiXCR was run by TCRdb on the 5' RACE reads, yielding one entry per CDR3 protein. The table shows about 1.8 million distinct CDR3 sequences, with 40% to 55% occurring only once. The chain joins TRBV6-5 to TRBJ1-1; D unclear. The clonotype comes from a woman in her forties in good health. The sample comprised blood. CDR3 nucleotides: TGTGCCAGCAGTTACGAAGCCCTCAGTGGCGAAGCTTTCTTT. Its translation is CASSYEALSGEAFF.